Following are 4 T cell receptor beta chains from one sample sequenced in a study of cytomegalovirus exposure and HLA in healthy donors. The PCR contained 60 Vbeta and 13 Jbeta primers. Sequencing was performed with immunoSEQ multiplex PCR; in TCRdb, only in-frame clones are kept and a portion is missing. The sample holds about 43,000 clones; less than 75% are singletons and the top ten take more than 10%. Sequencing was done on a sample of PBMCs. All receptors derive from a man in his fifties or sixties in good health and CMV-seropositive.

This chain uses TRBV27 with TRBJ1-2, with TRBD1 identical over 7 bases. There are 14 residues in the CDR3. V was clipped by 4 bases and J by 7 bases; unmatched bases: 9. Germline CDR1 is MNHEY and CDR2 is SMNVEV (reference sequence). CDR3 nucleotides: TGTGCCAGCAGTTCGGGACAGCTCGGGGCTGGCTACACCTTC. It is translated as CASSSGQLGAGYTF.

This chain links TRBV7-2 with TRBJ2-1; 8 bases map to TRBD2. J lost 9 bases, V lost 2 bases, and 3 bases had no gene match. CDR1 and CDR2 (germline): SGHTA, FQGNSA. This CDR3 region has 13 residues. The chain's CDR3 is CASSLFSGTEQFF. The CDR3 DNA follows: TGTGCCAGCAGCTTATTTAGCGGGACTGAGCAGTTCTTC.

Points on this clone: This likely comes from a read error, as the CDR3 has no conserved phenylalanine or tryptophan at its end. CDR3 DNA sequence: TGTGCCAGCAGCTTGGGTCAGGGGACTATCTACGAGCAGTACCTC. This codes for CASSLGQGTIYEQYL. This chain uses TRBV5-6 with TRBJ2-7; D may be TRBD2 (7 bases). Germline assignment: CDR1 SGHDT and CDR2 YYEEEE. Trimming shortened V by 0 bases and J by 3 bases, and 13 bases separated the two germline ends. The CDR3 totals 15 residues.

The chain uses TRBV6-6 and TRBJ1-2; TRBD1 aligns across 7 bases. Losses at the gene ends were 6 bases for V and 1 base for J; bases not matched to a gene: 8. The CDR3 has 15 residues. Per the germline V gene, CDR1 is MNHNY and CDR2 is SVGAGI (reference sequence). The CDR3 nucleotides read TGTGCCAGCAGATCCCCGGGACAGCTTAACTATGGCTACACCTTC. Protein: CASRSPGQLNYGYTF.